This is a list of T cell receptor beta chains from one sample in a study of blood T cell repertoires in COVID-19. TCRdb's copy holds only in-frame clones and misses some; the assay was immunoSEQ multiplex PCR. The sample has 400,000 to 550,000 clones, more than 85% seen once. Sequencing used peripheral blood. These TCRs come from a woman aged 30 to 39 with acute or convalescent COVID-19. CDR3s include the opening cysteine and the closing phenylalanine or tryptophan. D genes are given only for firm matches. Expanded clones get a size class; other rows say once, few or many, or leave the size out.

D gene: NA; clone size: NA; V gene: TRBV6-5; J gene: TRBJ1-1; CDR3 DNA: TGTGCCAGCAGCCGGTCTGGGAACACTGAAGCTTTCTTT; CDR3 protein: CASSRSGNTEAFF
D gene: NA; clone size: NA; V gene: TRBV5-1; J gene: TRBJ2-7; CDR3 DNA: TGCGCCAGCAGGGCTTCGACAGGCTCCTCCTACGAGCAGTACTTC; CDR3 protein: CASRASTGSSYEQYF
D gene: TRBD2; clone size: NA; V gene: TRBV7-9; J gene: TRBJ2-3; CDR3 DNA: TGTGCCAGCAGACCGAAACTAGCGGGGGGGCCAGATACGCAGTATTTT; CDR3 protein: CASRPKLAGGPDTQYF
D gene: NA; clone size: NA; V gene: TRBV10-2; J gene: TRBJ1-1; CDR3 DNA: TGCGCCAGCAGTGATGGAGGTGGAGGGCGAGCTTTCTTT; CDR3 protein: CASSDGGGGRAFF
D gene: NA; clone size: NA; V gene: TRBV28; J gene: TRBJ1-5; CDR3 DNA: TGTGCCAGCACTGGTGATCCACAGGGAAATCAGCCCCAGCATTTT; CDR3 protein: CASTGDPQGNQPQHF
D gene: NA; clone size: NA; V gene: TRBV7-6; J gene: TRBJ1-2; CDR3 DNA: TGTGCCAGCAGCTTATTAAATAACTATGGCTACACCTTC; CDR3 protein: CASSLLNNYGYTF
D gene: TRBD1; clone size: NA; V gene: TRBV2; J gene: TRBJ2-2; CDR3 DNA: TGTGCCAGCAGTGAAGTGGGACAGGGAACCGGGGAGCTGTTTTTT; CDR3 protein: CASSEVGQGTGELFF
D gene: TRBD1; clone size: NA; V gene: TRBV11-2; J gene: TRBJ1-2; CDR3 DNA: TGTGCCAGCAGCTTAGACCCCGACAGGGAGTATAGCTATGGCTACACCTTC; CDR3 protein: CASSLDPDREYSYGYTF
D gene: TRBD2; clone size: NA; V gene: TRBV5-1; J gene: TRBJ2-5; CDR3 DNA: TGCGCCAGCAGCTTCGGAAGCGGGGGCGTGGAGACCCAGTACTTC; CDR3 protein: CASSFGSGGVETQYF
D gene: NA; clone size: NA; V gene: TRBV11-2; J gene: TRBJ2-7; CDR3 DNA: TGTGCCAGCAGCCCCGTCGGAGGTTACGAGCAGTACTTC; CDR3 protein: CASSPVGGYEQYF
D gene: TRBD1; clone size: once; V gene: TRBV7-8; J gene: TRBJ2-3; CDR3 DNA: TGTGCCAGCCACCGATCTACAGGGGTTGGCACAGATACGCAGTATTTT; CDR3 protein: CASHRSTGVGTDTQYF
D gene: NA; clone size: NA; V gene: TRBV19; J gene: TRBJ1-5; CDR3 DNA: TGTGCCAGTACCACGGACAGACTTAGCAATCAGCCCCAGCATTTT; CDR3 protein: CASTTDRLSNQPQHF
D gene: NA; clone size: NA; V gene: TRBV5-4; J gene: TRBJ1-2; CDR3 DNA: TGTGCCAGCAGCCCCTCGGGGGGCGCTTACTATGGCTACACCTTC; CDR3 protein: CASSPSGGAYYGYTF
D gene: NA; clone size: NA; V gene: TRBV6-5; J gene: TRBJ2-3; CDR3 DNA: TGTGCCAGCAGTCTCCTACAGGCAGATACGCAGTATTTT; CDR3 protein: CASSLLQADTQYF
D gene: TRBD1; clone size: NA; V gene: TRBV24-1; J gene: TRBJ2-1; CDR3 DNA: TGTGCCACCAGTGATTTGTCGAGGGGGCGTGAGCAGTTCTTC; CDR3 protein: CATSDLSRGREQFF
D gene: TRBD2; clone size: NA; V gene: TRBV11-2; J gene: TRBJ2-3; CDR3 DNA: TGTGCCAGCAGCACAAGAGCGGGGAGCACAGATACGCAGTATTTT; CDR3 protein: CASSTRAGSTDTQYF
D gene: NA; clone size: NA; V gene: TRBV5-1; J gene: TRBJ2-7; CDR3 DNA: TGCGCCAGCAGCCCCGAACCCGGGATACTCTACGAGCAGTACTTC; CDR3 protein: CASSPEPGILYEQYF
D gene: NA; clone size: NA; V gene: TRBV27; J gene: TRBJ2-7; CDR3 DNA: TGTGCCAGCAGTTTAAGAGGTTTCACAAACTACGAGCAGTACTTC; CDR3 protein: CASSLRGFTNYEQYF
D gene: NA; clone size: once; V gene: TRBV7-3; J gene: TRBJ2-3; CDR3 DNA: TGTGCCAGCAGCTTAAGGCGGGGTAGCACAGATACGCAGTATTTT; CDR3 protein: CASSLRRGSTDTQYF
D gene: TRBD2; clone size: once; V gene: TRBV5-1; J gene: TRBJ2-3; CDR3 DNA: TGCGCCAGCAGCCCAGCGGGGGGGCCGACGCAGTATTTT; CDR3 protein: CASSPAGGPTQYF
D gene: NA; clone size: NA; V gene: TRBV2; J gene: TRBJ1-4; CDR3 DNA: TGTGCCAGCAGTGAGTGGGTTACGGGTGAAAAACTGTTTTTT; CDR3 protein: CASSEWVTGEKLFF
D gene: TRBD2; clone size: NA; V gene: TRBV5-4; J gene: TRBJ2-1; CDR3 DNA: TGTGCCAGCAGCCCCGGGGGGGTAAACAATGAGCAGTTCTTC; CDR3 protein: CASSPGGVNNEQFF
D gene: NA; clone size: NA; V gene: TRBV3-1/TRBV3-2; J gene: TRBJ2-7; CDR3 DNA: TGTGCCAGCAGCCTGGAAAAGGCGCAGGTTTACGAGCAGTACTTC; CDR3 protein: CASSLEKAQVYEQYF
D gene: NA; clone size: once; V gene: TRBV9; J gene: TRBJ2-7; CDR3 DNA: TGTGCCAGCAGCGTACAGGGTGGGATCGGCGAGCAGTACTTC; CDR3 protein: CASSVQGGIGEQYF
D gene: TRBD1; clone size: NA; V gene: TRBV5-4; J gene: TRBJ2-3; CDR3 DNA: TGTGCCAGCAGCTTAAGGGGACAGGGGGCAGGGACGCAGTATTTT; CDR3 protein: CASSLRGQGAGTQYF
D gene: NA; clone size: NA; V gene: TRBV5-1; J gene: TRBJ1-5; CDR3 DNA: TGCGCCAGCAGCTTGGACGGGGTTGACAATCAGCCCCAGCATTTT; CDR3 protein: CASSLDGVDNQPQHF
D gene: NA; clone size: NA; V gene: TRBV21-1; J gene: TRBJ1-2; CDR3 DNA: TGTGCCAGCAGCGGCCGACAGGGCGGCTATGGCTACACCTTC; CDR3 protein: CASSGRQGGYGYTF
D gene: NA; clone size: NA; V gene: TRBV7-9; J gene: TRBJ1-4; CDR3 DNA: TGTGCCAGCAGCTTGGGGCGGGGGAGATCTAATGAAAAACTGTTTTTT; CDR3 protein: CASSLGRGRSNEKLFF
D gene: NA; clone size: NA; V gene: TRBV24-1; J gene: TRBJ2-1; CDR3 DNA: TGTGCCACCGGCAGGGGACCCTACAATGAGCAGTTCTTC; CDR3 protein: CATGRGPYNEQFF
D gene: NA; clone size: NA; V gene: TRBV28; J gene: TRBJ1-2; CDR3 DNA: TGTGCCAGCAGTTTCCCAAGGGGTGGCTACACCTTC; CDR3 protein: CASSFPRGGYTF
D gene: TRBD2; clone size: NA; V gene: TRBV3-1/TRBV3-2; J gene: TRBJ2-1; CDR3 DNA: TGTGCCAGCAGCCGGGGAAGCGGGGGGCCCTCCAATGAGCAGTTCTTC; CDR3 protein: CASSRGSGGPSNEQFF
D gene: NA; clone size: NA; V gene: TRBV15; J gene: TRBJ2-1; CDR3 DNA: TGTGCCACCAGCAGAGTCCAACATGTACGGGGCTCCTACAATGAGCAGTTCTTC; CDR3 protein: CATSRVQHVRGSYNEQFF
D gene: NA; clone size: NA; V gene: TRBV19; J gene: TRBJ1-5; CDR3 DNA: TGTGCCAGTAGTATAGATCGAGGAGGGGAAGGCAATCAGCCCCAGCATTTT; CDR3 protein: CASSIDRGGEGNQPQHF
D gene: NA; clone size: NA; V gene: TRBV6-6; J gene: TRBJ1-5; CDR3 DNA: TGTGCCAGCAGTAGCCTTAGTCAGCCCCAGCATTTT; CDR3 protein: CASSSLSQPQHF
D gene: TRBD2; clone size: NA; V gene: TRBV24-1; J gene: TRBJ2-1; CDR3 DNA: TGTGCCACCGGCGGGGGGGAGTCCTACAATGAGCAGTTCTTC; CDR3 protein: CATGGGESYNEQFF
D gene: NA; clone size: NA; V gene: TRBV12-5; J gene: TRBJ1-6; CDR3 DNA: TGTGCTAGTGCCAACGCCGGGTTGACACCCCTCCACTTT; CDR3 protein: CASANAGLTPLHF
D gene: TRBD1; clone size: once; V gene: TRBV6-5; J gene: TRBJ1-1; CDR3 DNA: TGTGCCAGCAGCCCGACAGGGACTGAAGCTTTCTTT; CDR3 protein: CASSPTGTEAFF
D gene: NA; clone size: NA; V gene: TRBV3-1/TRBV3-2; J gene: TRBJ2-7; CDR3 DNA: TGTGCCAGCAGCCAAGTAGCATACGAGCAGTACTTC; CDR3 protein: CASSQVAYEQYF
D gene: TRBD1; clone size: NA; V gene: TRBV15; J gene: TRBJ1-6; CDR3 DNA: TGTGCCACCAGCAGAAAGGGACAGGGTAATTCACCCCTCCACTTT; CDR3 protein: CATSRKGQGNSPLHF
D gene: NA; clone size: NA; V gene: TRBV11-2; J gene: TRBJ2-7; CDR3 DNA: TGTGCCAGCAGCTTAGTCGTTCGGGAGCAGTACTTC; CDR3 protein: CASSLVVREQYF
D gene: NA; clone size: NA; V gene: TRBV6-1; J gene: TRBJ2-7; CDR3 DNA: TGTGCCAGCAGTGAGGCAGGGGTAGCCGAGCAGTACTTC; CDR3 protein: CASSEAGVAEQYF